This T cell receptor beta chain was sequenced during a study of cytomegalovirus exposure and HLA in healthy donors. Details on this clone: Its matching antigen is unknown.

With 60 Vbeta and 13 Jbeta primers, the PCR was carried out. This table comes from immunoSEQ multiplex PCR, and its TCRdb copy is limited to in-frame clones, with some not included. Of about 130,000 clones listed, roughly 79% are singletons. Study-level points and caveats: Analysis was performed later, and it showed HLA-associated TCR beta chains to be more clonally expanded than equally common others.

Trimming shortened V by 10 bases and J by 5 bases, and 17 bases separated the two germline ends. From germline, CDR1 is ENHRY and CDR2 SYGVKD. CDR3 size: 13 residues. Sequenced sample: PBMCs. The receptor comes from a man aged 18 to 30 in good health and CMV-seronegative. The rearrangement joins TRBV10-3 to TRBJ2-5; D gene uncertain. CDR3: CATSARPVETQYF. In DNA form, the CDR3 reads TGTGCCACCTCCGCCAGGCCGGTGGAGACCCAGTACTTC.